This T cell receptor (beta chain) was obtained from a study of shared clonotypes between healthy human individuals. The CDR3 covers 11 residues. V shed 4 bases and J shed 8 bases, with 8 bases lying between them. CDR1 is MDHEN, CDR2 SYDVKM, per germline. Study-level results: Sampling covered blood only; tissue repertoires likely differ.

The method was immunoSEQ multiplex PCR; TCRdb's version includes in-frame clones alone and lacks a portion of them. The sample yields roughly 2.2 million clones, around 92% seen once. Concerning this clone: Its antigen is undetermined. Other DNA variants within this sample encode the same CDR3.

The sequence came from a man aged 18 to 35 in good health. Some clones in this sample may be carry-over from other donors' samples. Sequencing used naive CD4+ T cells from PBMCs. The subset is: CD45RA+ positively selected. The V call is TRBV28, the J call TRBJ1-2; D not certain. This CDR3 reads CASSSSRGYTF. The CDR3 region has the DNA TGTGCCAGCAGTTCGTCTCGGGGCTACACCTTC.